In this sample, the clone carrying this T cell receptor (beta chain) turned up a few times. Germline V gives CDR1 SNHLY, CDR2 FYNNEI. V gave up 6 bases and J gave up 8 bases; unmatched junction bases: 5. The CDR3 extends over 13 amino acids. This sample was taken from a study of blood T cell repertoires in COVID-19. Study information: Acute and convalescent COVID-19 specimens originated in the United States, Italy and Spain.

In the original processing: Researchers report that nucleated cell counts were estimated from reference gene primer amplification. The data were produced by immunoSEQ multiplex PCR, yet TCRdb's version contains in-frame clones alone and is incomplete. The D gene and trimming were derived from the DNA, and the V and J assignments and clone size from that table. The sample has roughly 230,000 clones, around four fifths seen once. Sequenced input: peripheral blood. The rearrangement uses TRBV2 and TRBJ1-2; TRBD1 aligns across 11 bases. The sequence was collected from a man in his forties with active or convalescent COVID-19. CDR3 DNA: TGTGCCAGCAGCTCCGGGACAGGGGGAGGCTACACCTTC. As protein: CASSSGTGGGYTF. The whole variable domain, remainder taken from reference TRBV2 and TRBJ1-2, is EPEVTQTPSHQVTQMGQEVILRCVPISNHLYFYWYRQILGQKVEFLVSFYNNEISEKSEIFDDQFSVERPDGSNFTLKIRSTKLEDSAMYFCASSSGTGGGYTFGSGTRLTVV.